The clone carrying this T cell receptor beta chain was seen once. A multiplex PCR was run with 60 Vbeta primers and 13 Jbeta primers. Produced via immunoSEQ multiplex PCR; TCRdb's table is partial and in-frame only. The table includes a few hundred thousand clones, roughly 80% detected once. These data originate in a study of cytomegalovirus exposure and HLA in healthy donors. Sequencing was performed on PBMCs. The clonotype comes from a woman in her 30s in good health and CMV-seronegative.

The CDR3 reads CASSTPGTSTQYF. The CDR3 DNA reads as TGTGCCAGCAGTACCCCCGGGACATCTACGCAGTATTTT. The chain carries TRBV25-1 and TRBJ2-3; the D gene is possibly TRBD1 (6 bases). V was clipped by 5 bases and J by 8 bases, with 14 bases between them. The CDR3 loop spans 13 amino acids. The germline gives CDR1 MGHDK, CDR2 SYGVNS.